A selection of T cell receptor beta chains follows, all from one sample in a study of identical twins. MiXCR was run by TCRdb on the 5' RACE reads, yielding one entry per CDR3 protein. The sample has 450,000 or so distinct CDR3 sequences, around 15% seen once; the top ten hold approximately 0.98%. Another study also made use of these data, one on yellow fever vaccine responses in identical twins.

Source material: CD4+ T cells sorted from blood. The receptors were sampled from a woman aged 18-30 years in good health. Each CDR3 is given with its conserved first and last residue. A D gene is named only where the DNA matches it firmly. Some rows have no size entry. The others give once, few or many, or a class for an expanded clone.

TRBV12-3/TRBV12-4,TRBD1,many,TRBJ2-3,CASSPGTGVTDTQYF,TGTGCCAGCAGCCCCGGGACAGGGGTCACAGATACGCAGTATTTT
TRBV7-9,TRBD1,-,TRBJ1-2,CASNHRGNYGYTF,TGTGCCAGCAACCACAGGGGTAACTATGGCTACACCTTC
TRBV5-1,-,many,TRBJ2-1,CASTNVGSYNEQFF,TGCGCCAGTACGAACGTGGGATCCTACAATGAGCAGTTCTTC
TRBV6-5,TRBD1,-,TRBJ2-7,CASSYPPGTAYEQYF,TGTGCCAGCAGTTACCCTCCCGGGACAGCCTACGAGCAGTACTTC
TRBV3-1,-,-,TRBJ2-5,CASSPPGHRNQETQYF,TGTGCCAGCAGCCCCCCCGGTCACCGCAACCAAGAGACCCAGTACTTC
TRBV5-5,-,few,TRBJ2-7,CASSFQQREQYF,TGTGCCAGCAGCTTTCAACAACGCGAGCAGTACTTC
TRBV7-2,-,few,TRBJ2-1,CASSPGTSSSYNEQFF,TGTGCCAGCAGCCCCGGGACTTCAAGCTCCTACAATGAGCAGTTCTTC
TRBV20-1,TRBD1,many,TRBJ2-3,CSARPDRGLTDTQYF,TGCAGTGCTAGACCCGACAGGGGGCTTACAGATACGCAGTATTTT
TRBV20-1,TRBD1,-,TRBJ2-5,CSASRGTGQETQYF,TGCAGTGCTAGTCGAGGGACAGGACAAGAGACCCAGTACTTC
TRBV2,-,-,TRBJ2-7,CASRRELDSYEQYF,TGTGCCAGCAGAAGGGAGTTGGATTCCTACGAGCAGTACTTC
TRBV29-1,-,few,TRBJ1-5,CSVAGAGNQPQHF,TGCAGCGTTGCAGGGGCAGGCAATCAGCCCCAGCATTTT
TRBV7-8,-,-,TRBJ1-5,CASSTQGTGPQHF,TGTGCCAGCAGCACGCAGGGGACCGGGCCCCAGCATTTT
TRBV20-1,TRBD2,-,TRBJ2-5,CSARLAGAGETQYF,TGCAGTGCTAGACTAGCGGGGGCCGGGGAGACCCAGTACTTC
TRBV12-3/TRBV12-4,TRBD2,many,TRBJ2-1,CASRKRLAGALRYNEQFF,TGTGCCAGCAGAAAGAGACTAGCGGGGGCCCTACGGTACAATGAGCAGTTCTTC
TRBV11-2,TRBD2,-,TRBJ2-1,CASRATGTSSYNEQFF,TGTGCCAGCAGAGCAACCGGGACTAGCTCCTACAATGAGCAGTTCTTC
TRBV6-2/TRBV6-3,-,-,TRBJ2-1,CASRNSGSKAYNEQFF,TGTGCCAGCAGGAATTCCGGGAGTAAGGCCTACAATGAGCAGTTCTTC
TRBV28,TRBD1,few,TRBJ1-1,CATHLFWAGTGGPEAFF,TGTGCCACACACCTGTTTTGGGCCGGGACAGGGGGGCCTGAAGCTTTCTTT
TRBV12-3/TRBV12-4,-,few,TRBJ1-4,CASSFRDKLFF,TGTGCCAGCAGTTTTAGGGACAAACTGTTTTTT
TRBV5-1,-,few,TRBJ2-5,CASSLGISSTEETQYF,TGCGCCAGCAGTCTTGGGATCTCCTCTACGGAAGAGACCCAGTACTTC
TRBV18,-,few,TRBJ2-6,CASSPPLIGTANVLTF,TGTGCCAGCTCACCCCCTCTCATTGGGACGGCCAACGTCCTGACTTTC
TRBV5-6,-,few,TRBJ2-1,CASSSRGEQFF,TGTGCCAGCAGCTCTCGAGGTGAGCAGTTCTTC
TRBV7-2,-,few,TRBJ1-2,CASSPGHSNYGYTF,TGTGCCAGCAGCCCGGGACACTCGAACTATGGCTACACCTTC
TRBV27,-,-,TRBJ2-3,CASRLMGGPGTDTQYF,TGTGCCAGCAGGCTTATGGGGGGGCCAGGCACAGATACGCAGTATTTT
TRBV19,TRBD1,-,TRBJ1-5,CASSKGQVINQPQHF,TGTGCCAGTAGTAAGGGACAGGTGATCAATCAGCCCCAGCATTTT
TRBV6-2/TRBV6-3,-,few,TRBJ2-1,CASRPRTDNEQFF,TGTGCCAGCAGACCCCGGACAGACAATGAGCAGTTCTTC
TRBV29-1,TRBD1,few,TRBJ1-3,CSAGQGGSGNTIYF,TGCAGCGCCGGACAGGGGGGCTCTGGAAACACCATATATTTT
TRBV7-8,-,-,TRBJ2-5,CASSRNPWRDQYF,TGTGCCAGCAGCCGAAATCCTTGGCGGGACCAGTACTTC
TRBV29-1,-,few,TRBJ1-1,CSVVGVEAFF,TGCAGCGTTGTCGGGGTTGAAGCTTTCTTT